This entry lists 3 T cell receptor beta chains sequenced from one sample in a study of Ad26.COV2.S vaccination and SARS-CoV-2 variants. The treatment: some 19 received Ad26.COV2.S at low or high dose, single or two shots; 5 received placebo; per-sample allocation not given. Following the first vaccine or placebo injection, samples were taken on day 63. The data were produced by immunoSEQ multiplex PCR, yet TCRdb's version contains in-frame clones alone and is incomplete. The repertoire consists of about 440,000 clones, with about nine tenths occurring once and the leading ten covering roughly 4%. The sequencing here drew on peripheral blood, taken in a trial of Ad26.COV2.S vaccine versus placebo. Source of these receptors: a person between 18 and 65 years old who received the Ad26.COV2.S COVID-19 vaccine or a placebo.

The chain links TRBV19 to TRBJ2-1; 8 positions agree with TRBD1. The CDR3 loop spans 15 amino acids. Germline V lookup: CDR1 LNHDA, CDR2 SQIVND (reference sequence). V shed 4 bases and J 7 bases; nucleotides not matched to a gene: 9. The CDR3 loop is CASSTGQGGVNEQFF. CDR3 bases: TGTGCCAGTAGTACAGGACAGGGAGGAGTAAATGAGCAGTTCTTC.

In this sample, this clone turned up a few times. This chain connects TRBV27 to TRBJ1-2; D uncertain. The germline V gene encodes CDR1 MNHEY and CDR2 SMNVEV (reference sequence). Trimming took 5 bases from V and 8 from J, leaving 15 bases between them. The CDR3 has 13 residues. CDR3 in DNA: TGTGCCAGCAGTCCGAACTCGAGGGAAGGCTACACCTTC. Translated: CASSPNSREGYTF.

The CDR3 bases are TGTGCCAGCAGCCCCCTGACAGTCCCCTTAGCGGGAAGTTCCGAGCAGTACTTC. Translated: CASSPLTVPLAGSSEQYF. V gene TRBV5-6 combines with J gene TRBJ2-7, with 8 bases matching TRBD2. Germline V lookup: CDR1 SGHDT, CDR2 YYEEEE. This CDR3 has 18 amino acids. J lost 6 bases, V lost 4 bases, and 21 bases had no gene match.